These 9 T cell receptor beta chains originate from one sample sequenced in a study of CDR3 diversity in severe acne. TCRdb itself ran the PCR reads through MiXCR, one entry per CDR3 protein. This sample has approximately 97,000 distinct CDR3 sequences, with roughly half found just once. Sequencing used blood. The receptors originated from a male donor with acne.

V gene TRBV20-1 combines with J gene TRBJ2-7, with TRBD2 as a possible D gene (6 bases). This CDR3 is 17 amino acids long. Germline V CDR1 and CDR2: DFQATT, SNEGSKA (reference sequence). The V end lost 1 base, the J end lost 3 bases, and 22 bases lay between the germline ends. This CDR3 reads CSARGGETGRDFYEQYF. CDR3 nucleotide sequence: TGCAGTGCTAGAGGGGGGGAGACGGGAAGGGATTTCTACGAGCAGTACTTC.

As to this clonotype: At one end, the junction sequence differs from germline, possibly due to a read error. The chain combines TRBV7-8 with TRBJ2-5, with 8 bases aligning to TRBD2. The CDR3 is 15 residues long. Germline-derived CDR1 and CDR2 are SGHVS and FQNEAQ. This CDR3 reads CAGSRGLGGGETQYF. The CDR3 DNA sequence: TGTGCCGGCAGCAGGGGACTAGGTGGGGGGGAGACCCAGTACTTC.

The chain has TRBV14 and TRBJ1-4; unclear D gene. The CDR3 spans 17 residues. With 0 bases removed from V and 0 bases from J, the gap between germline ends came to 11 bases. CDR1 is SGHDN and CDR2 is FVKESK in the germline V gene. CDR3 region: CASSQEHRIATNEKLFF. The CDR3 region has the DNA TGTGCCAGCAGCCAAGAACACCGGATTGCAACTAATGAAAAACTGTTTTTT.

This chain joins TRBV15 and TRBJ2-7; TRBD1 or TRBD2 may be the D gene (5 bases each). In germline, CDR1 is LNHNV, CDR2 YYDKDF (reference sequence). V gave up 5 bases and J gave up 1 base, with 18 bases separating them. This CDR3 is 16 amino acids long. The CDR3 here is CATSLRTGTRSYEQYF. CDR3 DNA: TGTGCCACCAGCTTACGCACCGGGACCCGATCCTACGAGCAGTACTTC.

The CDR3 here is CSARGSGEMGTLGGEQYF. The CDR3 DNA reads TGCAGTGCTAGAGGTAGCGGGGAGATGGGGACACTAGGGGGTGAGCAGTACTTC. The J gene is TRBJ2-7, the V gene TRBV20-1; 8 nucleotides match TRBD2. V was pared by 1 base and J by 7 bases, with 21 bases of the junction left unmatched. CDR1 and CDR2 (germline): DFQATT, SNEGSKA (reference sequence). The CDR3 sequence is 18 residues long.

The V gene is TRBV4-3, the J gene TRBJ2-5, with TRBD2 matching over 10 bases. CDR1 LGHNA and CDR2 YSLEER come from the germline V gene. V shed 3 bases and J 5 bases; nucleotides not matched to a gene: 6. This CDR3 is built from 15 residues. The CDR3 region is CASSQERGGQETQYF. The CDR3 nucleotides read TGCGCCAGCAGCCAGGAGCGGGGGGGCCAGGAGACCCAGTACTTC.

This clonotype was counted only a few times. It may be a read error: a sequence one base away is much more abundant. The chain uses TRBV11-1 and TRBJ2-5; D may be TRBD2 (5 bases). Germline V gene data show CDR1 as SGHAT and CDR2 as FQDESV (reference sequence). The CDR3 loop spans 14 amino acids. The CDR3, as DNA: TGTGCCAGCAGCTTATCGGACTTGCAAGAGACCCAGCACTTC. Amino acid sequence: CASSLSDLQETQHF.

Notes on this clonotype: An end of the junction differs from the germline gene, which may be a read error. This chain links TRBV6-5 with TRBJ2-2; D uncertain. The germline gives CDR1 MNHEY, CDR2 SVGAGI. The CDR3 length is 14 residues. For the CDR3, the DNA is TGCGCCAGCAGTGAGTCTATTGACACCGGGGAGCTGTTTTTT. Translated: CASSESIDTGELFF.

The table lists this clonotype with many counts. The chain links TRBV6-6 to TRBJ1-2; D unclear. Between the trimmed V and J ends, which lost 6 bases and 2 bases, there was a span of 10 bases. The CDR3 contains 13 residues. CDR1 and CDR2 from the germline V gene are MNHNY and SVGAGI (reference sequence). The CDR3 protein is CASSPDMNYGYTF. In DNA form, the CDR3 reads TGTGCCAGCAGCCCCGACATGAACTATGGCTACACCTTC.